Shown below are 17 T cell receptor beta chains from a single sample sequenced in a study of blood T cell repertoires in COVID-19 (dated by TCRdb to between 2020 and 2021). The library was generated by the immunoSEQ multiplex PCR assay. In TCRdb, the immuneACCESS table is reduced to in-frame sequences with V and J assigned. These tables do not hold every clone; where another copy was compared, an unresolved V gene accounts for under half, and the others remain unexplained. The sample data list approximately 210,000 clones, and around 84% of these were observed just once. The ten largest clones capture around 21% of the sample. The sequenced sample consisted of peripheral blood. These receptors came from a human donor in a cohort sampled during active COVID-19.

The sample holds one count of this clone. The chain recombines TRBV5-1 with TRBJ2-2; 7 bases align to TRBD1. This CDR3 is 15 amino acids long. V trimming: 3 bases; J trimming: 1 base; junction bases outside the gene matches: 3. CDR1 and CDR2 from the germline V gene are SGHRS and YFSETQ. The CDR3 reads CASSSGQRNTGELFF. In DNA, the CDR3 is TGCGCCAGCAGCTCGGGACAGCGGAACACCGGGGAGCTGTTTTTT.

This sequence joins TRBV10-2 and TRBJ1-2, with TRBD1 matching 9 bases. Per germline, CDR1 WSHSY and CDR2 SAAADI. The CDR3 runs 13 residues. After removal of 6 bases from V and 6 bases from J, the junction contained 5 bases not matched to a gene. The CDR3 sequence: CASRTGGGDGYTF. The CDR3 DNA sequence: TGCGCCAGCAGGACAGGGGGAGGCGATGGCTACACCTTC.

This chain uses TRBV28 with TRBJ1-5; 7 nucleotides align to TRBD1. Germline CDR1 is MDHEN and CDR2 is SYDVKM. The CDR3 has 15 residues. V dropped 5 bases and J dropped 7; count of bases not matched to a gene: 11. DNA for the CDR3: TGTGCCAGCAGTAGGATTGACAGGGATGGCCAGCCCCAGCATTTT. Translation gives CASSRIDRDGQPQHF.

The rearrangement joins TRBV18 to TRBJ2-7; 10 nucleotides align to TRBD2. The germline V gene has CDR1 KGHSH and CDR2 LQKENI. After removal of 6 bases from V and 0 bases from J, the junction contained 11 bases not matched to a gene. The length of the CDR3 is 17 residues. The CDR3 coding sequence is TGTGCCAGCTCCCGACGGGCCCCTAGCGGGAGCTCCTACGAGCAGTACTTC. The encoded protein is CASSRRAPSGSSYEQYF.

The chain links TRBV10-1 to TRBJ2-5; TRBD1 matches at 8 bases. Germline V gene lookup returns CDR1 WNHNN and CDR2 SYGVQD (reference sequence). This CDR3 is built from 13 residues. J lost 5 bases, V lost 5 bases, and 4 bases had no gene match. The CDR3 coding sequence is TGCGCCAGCAGTTTTGGACAGGGCGAGACCCAGTACTTC. The encoded protein is CASSFGQGETQYF.

This chain links TRBV7-6 with TRBJ2-7, with D perhaps TRBD2 (5 bases). The V gene's germline CDR1 is SGHVS and CDR2 FNYEAQ. The V end was cut by 1 base, the J end by 6 bases, with 10 bases between. CDR3 length: 13 amino acids. The chain's CDR3 is CASSLGSGSEQYV. The DNA for the CDR3 is TGTGCCAGCAGCTTAGGGTCGGGGTCCGAGCAGTACGTC.

V gene TRBV11-3 combines with J gene TRBJ2-2; D is possibly TRBD1 (6 bases). Germline CDR1 is SGHNT and CDR2 is YENEEA. Trimming stripped 5 bases from V and 1 base from J, with 11 bases between. The CDR3 runs to 15 residues. The CDR3 protein is CASSRDRMNTGELFF. The DNA for the CDR3 is TGTGCCAGCAGCCGAGACAGGATGAACACCGGGGAGCTGTTTTTT.

The V call is TRBV19, the J call TRBJ2-1; 14 bases agree with TRBD2. The V gene's germline CDR1 is LNHDA and CDR2 SQIVND (reference sequence). The CDR3 length is 19 residues. The J segment lost 6 bases and the V segment lost 5 bases, leaving 15 bases of the junction unmatched. The CDR3 region has the DNA TGTGCCAGTAGTTCCCGATCATTGACTAGCGGGAGGGGGATCAATGAGCAGTTCTTC. Translation: CASSSRSLTSGRGINEQFF.

The genes are TRBV24-1 and TRBJ2-3; TRBD2 might be the D (7 bases). CDR3 length: 18 residues. Per germline, CDR1 KGHDR and CDR2 SFDVKD. Trimming took off 1 base at V and 8 bases at J, with 24 bases between the two ends. The chain's CDR3 is CATSDLGGGLTRGSTQYF. CDR3 sequence (DNA): TGTGCCACCAGTGATTTAGGGGGGGGACTAACGAGAGGCAGTACGCAGTATTTT.

V and J are TRBV27 and TRBJ2-7; 7 positions agree with TRBD1. CDR3 length: 13 residues. Germline V gene data show CDR1 as MNHEY and CDR2 as SMNVEV (reference sequence). Trimming took 8 bases from V and 5 from J; bases not matched to a gene: 9. The CDR3 sequence: CASGWTGHDEQYV. Here the CDR3 DNA reads TGTGCCAGCGGATGGACAGGTCACGACGAGCAGTACGTC.

This clone was found once. The genes are TRBV10-3 and TRBJ2-7; 11 bases are shared with TRBD2. The CDR3 contains 14 residues. CDR1 and CDR2 from the germline V gene are ENHRY and SYGVKD. V shed 11 bases, J shed 3 bases, and the junction held 9 bases outside the gene matches. Here the CDR3 reads CAASSGTSGYEQYF. The CDR3 nucleotides are TGTGCCGCCTCCTCCGGGACTAGCGGCTACGAGCAGTACTTC.

Only one count was recorded for this clone. The chain employs TRBV29-1 and TRBJ2-3; 10 bases are shared with TRBD1. CDR1 and CDR2 (germline): SQVTM, ANQGSEA. CDR3 length: 12 residues. The V and J ends lost 6 bases and 5 bases, in that order; junction bases with no gene match: 2. The CDR3 reads CSVRDRGDTQYF. CDR3 coding DNA: TGCAGCGTCCGGGACAGGGGAGATACGCAGTATTTT.

The chain joins TRBV7-9 to TRBJ2-3; a possible D gene is TRBD1 (7 bases). The germline V gene has CDR1 SEHNR and CDR2 FQNEAQ (reference sequence). The CDR3 runs to 14 residues. Trimming stripped 5 bases from V and 4 bases from J, with 13 bases between. The CDR3 loop is CASSIGGGADTQYF. DNA for the CDR3: TGTGCCAGCAGCATAGGAGGGGGCGCAGATACGCAGTATTTT. Full variable domain (outside the CDR3, taken from reference TRBV7-9 and TRBJ2-3): DTGVSQNPRHKITKRGQNVTFRCDPISEHNRLYWYRQTLGQGPEFLTYFQNEAQLEKSRLLSDRFSAERPKGSFSTLEIQRTEQGDSAMYLCASSIGGGADTQYFGPGTRLTVL.

The genes are TRBV5-1 and TRBJ2-1; D uncertain. V lost 1 base, J lost 4 bases, and 9 bases lay in between. The CDR3 covers 14 residues. From germline, CDR1 is SGHRS and CDR2 YFSETQ. The CDR3 DNA sequence: TGCGCCAGCAGCTTGTTTGGCCTTTACAATGAGCAGTTCTTC. Translation: CASSLFGLYNEQFF.

This sequence joins TRBV28 and TRBJ2-7; perhaps TRBD2 as D (6 bases). V was clipped by 6 bases and J by 7 bases, with 16 bases between them. CDR1 and CDR2 (germline): MDHEN, SYDVKM. The CDR3 sequence is 13 residues long. This CDR3 reads CASSSYRGTEQYF. The CDR3, as DNA: TGTGCCAGCAGCTCATATCGGGGGACGGAGCAGTACTTC. The whole variable domain, filled in from reference TRBV28 and TRBJ2-7, reads DVKVTQSSRYLVKRTGEKVFLECVQDMDHENMFWYRQDPGLGLRLIYFSYDVKMKEKGDIPEGYSVSREKKERFSLILESASTNQTSMYLCASSSYRGTEQYFGPGTRLTVT.

The chain is built from TRBV19 and TRBJ1-2, with D maybe TRBD1 (6 bases). Deletions cut 5 bases from V and 7 bases from J, with 20 bases between. Germline V gene lookup returns CDR1 LNHDA and CDR2 SQIVND (reference sequence). There are 15 residues in the CDR3. CDR3 loop: CASSVDSLHTFGYTF. The DNA for the CDR3 is TGTGCCAGTAGTGTGGACAGCCTACACACTTTTGGCTACACCTTC. Using reference TRBV19 and TRBJ1-2 for the parts outside the CDR3, the full variable domain is DGGITQSPKYLFRKEGQNVTLSCEQNLNHDAMYWYRQDPGQGLRLIYYSQIVNDFQKGDIAEGYSVSREKKESFPLTVTSAQKNPTAFYLCASSVDSLHTFGYTFGSGTRLTVV.

The chain has TRBV7-2 and TRBJ2-5; 7 nucleotides match TRBD2. This CDR3 is 14 amino acids long. Germline V CDR1 and CDR2: SGHTA, FQGNSA. V was clipped by 6 bases and J by 9 bases; unmatched bases: 13. The CDR3 loop is CASSPMAGAPAQYF. The DNA of the CDR3 is TGTGCCAGCAGTCCCATGGCGGGAGCCCCGGCCCAGTACTTC. Complete variable domain (other parts from reference TRBV7-2 and TRBJ2-5): GAGVSQSPSNKVTEKGKDVELRCDPISGHTALYWYRQSLGQGLEFLIYFQGNSAPDKSGLPSDRFSAERTGGSVSTLTIQRTQQEDSAVYLCASSPMAGAPAQYFGPGTRLLVL.